This T cell receptor beta chain was found in a study of blood T cell repertoires in COVID-19. Study as a whole: T cells, B-cell-depleted T cells, or PBMCs provided the cDNA or gDNA that served as material.

The sample holds a few counts of this clone. In the authors' workflow: Reference gene primer amplification yielded estimated nucleated cell counts. The repertoire was sequenced with immunoSEQ multiplex PCR; TCRdb's copy has only in-frame clones and lacks some. V, J and clone size derive from that table, while D and trimming were established from the DNA sequence. Altogether 40,000 to 55,000 clones are present, around 82% being singletons, with the ten largest covering around 5.2%. The CDR3 totals 12 residues. Germline CDR1 is SGHAT and CDR2 is FQNNGV. V was clipped by 1 base and J by 6 bases, with 7 bases between them.

The chain combines TRBV11-2 with TRBJ2-7; D is uncertain. Sequencing was done on a sample of peripheral blood. The clonotype was recovered from a human donor in a cohort sampled during active COVID-19. The CDR3 DNA reads TGTGCCAGCAGCTTAGTCCGTTTCGAGCAGTACTTC. Encoded protein: CASSLVRFEQYF.